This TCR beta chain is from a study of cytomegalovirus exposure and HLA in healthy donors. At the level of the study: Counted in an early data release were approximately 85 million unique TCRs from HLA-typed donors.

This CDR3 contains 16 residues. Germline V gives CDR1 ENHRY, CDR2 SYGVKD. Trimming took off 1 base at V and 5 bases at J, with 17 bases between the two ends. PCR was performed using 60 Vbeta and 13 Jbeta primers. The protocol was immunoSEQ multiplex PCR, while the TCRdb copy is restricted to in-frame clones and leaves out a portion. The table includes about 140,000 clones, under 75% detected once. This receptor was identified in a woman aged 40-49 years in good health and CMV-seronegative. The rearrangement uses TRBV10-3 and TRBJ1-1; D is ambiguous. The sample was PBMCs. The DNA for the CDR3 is TGTGCCATCAGTGAGTACGGGGTTTTGATTGGGACTGAAGCTTTCTTT. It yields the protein CAISEYGVLIGTEAFF.